A selection of T cell receptor beta chains follows, all from one sample in a study of OX40 agonist ivuxolimab in advanced cancers. Profiled with immunoSEQ multiplex PCR; TCRdb holds only in-frame clones, not every one. The sample yields roughly 73,000 clones, 70% to 90% seen once. The specimen was CD4+ or CD8+ T cells sorted from blood, collected in a trial of the OX40 agonist ivuxolimab. These receptors were obtained from an adult with an advanced solid tumor such as melanoma, head and neck, liver or kidney cancer. Each CDR3 is given with its conserved first and last residue. D genes are given only for firm matches. Clone size is stated in some rows and not others, as once, few, many or a class when expanded.

>TRBV9|TRBD1|TRBJ2-1|NA
TGTGCCAGCAGCGTAGGGGACAGGGTCAACAATGAGCAGTTCTTC
CASSVGDRVNNEQFF
>TRBV2|NA|TRBJ2-2|NA
TGTGCCAGCAGTATTTACTATGAAGGCGGGGAGCTGTTTTTT
CASSIYYEGGELFF
>TRBV6-1|TRBD1|TRBJ2-1|NA
TGTGCCAGCAACACCGGGACAGGGGGCTACGATGAGCAGTTCTTC
CASNTGTGGYDEQFF
>TRBV9|TRBD2|TRBJ2-5|once
TGTGCCAGCAGCGTGACCGGGACTAGCGGGGAGAAGACCCAGTACTTC
CASSVTGTSGEKTQYF
>TRBV5-1|TRBD1|TRBJ1-2|NA
TGCGCCAGCAGCGAGACAGGGAGGTATGGCTACACCTTC
CASSETGRYGYTF
>TRBV2|NA|TRBJ1-5|NA
TGTGCCAGCAGTGCCTCCAATCAGCCCCAGCATTTT
CASSASNQPQHF
>TRBV7-6|NA|TRBJ1-1|NA
TGTGCCAGCAGCCCCTTGGCGGGGGGCTGGGCTGAAGCTTTCTTT
CASSPLAGGWAEAFF
>TRBV5-4|NA|TRBJ2-7|NA
TGTGCCAGCAGGCCAGGAGCGGGCTACGAGCAGTACTTC
CASRPGAGYEQYF
>TRBV19|NA|TRBJ2-1|NA
TGTGCCAGCCAGGAACAGGGAGCAGTAGATGAGCAGTTCTTC
CASQEQGAVDEQFF
>TRBV9|NA|TRBJ2-5|NA
TGTGCCAGCAGCGTAGCTGCACAGGGTAAAGAGACCCAGTACTTC
CASSVAAQGKETQYF
>TRBV9|TRBD2|TRBJ2-3|NA
TGTGCCAGCAGCGTAGCTAGCGGGGGGGATCCAGATACGCAGTATTTT
CASSVASGGDPDTQYF
>TRBV6-6|TRBD1|TRBJ1-5|NA
TGTGCCAGCATTGACAGGGTGATGAAAAATCAGCCCCAGCATTTT
CASIDRVMKNQPQHF
>TRBV9|TRBD2|TRBJ2-1|NA
TGTGCCAGCAGCGTAGTAGCGGGAGGGTACGGTGAGCAGTTCTTC
CASSVVAGGYGEQFF
>TRBV7-9|NA|TRBJ2-1|NA
TGTGCCAGCGGTGAAGCAGGGACTAATGAGCAGTTCTTC
CASGEAGTNEQFF
>TRBV6-1|NA|TRBJ2-3|NA
TGTGCCAGCAGTGAAGCGCTCGGGAGTGGGGCAGATACGCAGTATTTT
CASSEALGSGADTQYF
>TRBV28|TRBD1|TRBJ2-1|NA
TGTGCCAGCAGTCTAAACCCGAATCCAGGGGGCCGGTTCTTC
CASSLNPNPGGRFF
>TRBV7-9|NA|TRBJ1-4|NA
TGTGCCAGCAGCTTTGCTGTGATTAATGAAAAACTGTTTTTT
CASSFAVINEKLFF
>TRBV30|NA|TRBJ1-2|NA
TGTGCCTGGGACAGTAACTATGGCTACACCTTC
CAWDSNYGYTF
>TRBV7-2|NA|TRBJ2-2|NA
TGTGCCAGCAGCCCCCGGGTAGCGGCCACCGGGGAGCTGTTTTTT
CASSPRVAATGELFF
>TRBV10-3|NA|TRBJ1-3|NA
TGTGCCATCAGTGGGTCGACTCAGGGAAACACCATATATTTT
CAISGSTQGNTIYF
>TRBV5-1|TRBD1|TRBJ2-2|NA
TGCGCCAGCAGCCCGGGACAGGGGGCCACCGGGGAGCTGTTTTTT
CASSPGQGATGELFF
>TRBV5-5|TRBD2|TRBJ2-1|NA
TGTGCCAGCAGCTTAATAGCGGGTCTCTCCTACAATGAGCAGTTCTTC
CASSLIAGLSYNEQFF
>TRBV18|NA|TRBJ2-3|NA
TGTGCCAGCTCACCACCGGGGGGACCACTCACAGATACGCAGTATTTT
CASSPPGGPLTDTQYF
>TRBV7-9|TRBD2|TRBJ2-5|NA
TGTGCCAGCAGCCCCGGACTAGCGGGGCAAGAGACCCAGTACTTC
CASSPGLAGQETQYF
>TRBV7-9|NA|TRBJ2-3|NA
TGTGCCAGCAGCCTTGCAGATACGCAGTATTTT
CASSLADTQYF
>TRBV18|TRBD1|TRBJ2-2|NA
TGTGCCAGCTCCTCCCAGACAGGGGGAGAAACCGGGGAGCTGTTTTTT
CASSSQTGGETGELFF
>TRBV12-2|NA|TRBJ2-2|NA
TGTGCAAGTCGCCAGCCGCCGGGACTAGCGGCTCACACCGGGGAGCTGTTTTTT
CASRQPPGLAAHTGELFF
>TRBV4-1|NA|TRBJ1-4|NA
TGCGCCAGCAGCCAAGATTTTAATCGGGGTGAAAAACTGTTTTTT
CASSQDFNRGEKLFF
>TRBV5-4|NA|TRBJ1-1|few
TGTGCCAGCAGCTTGGCCGGGAACACTGAAGCTTTCTTT
CASSLAGNTEAFF